This note documents a single T cell receptor beta chain sequence. No antigen is known for it. The data originate from a study of vaccination effects on CD4 cells after COVID-19. CDR3 length equals 11 residues. V was cut by 4 bases and J by 5 bases, with 8 bases left in between. Per the germline V gene, CDR1 is DFQATT and CDR2 is SNEGSKA (reference sequence). ViraFEST expansion of antigen-specific CD4+ T cells with viral peptide pools preceded sequencing. It was after 10 days of culture that CD4+ T cells were isolated. The authors exchanged half the medium for IL-2 medium on days 3 and 7. Study-level results: Clones that were induced by infection or by vaccine showed marked contraction late after vaccination.

Assay: immunoSEQ multiplex PCR; the TCRdb copy retains only in-frame clones and omits some. This table holds about 79,000 clones, around four fifths found once. Sequencing was performed on CD4+ T cells from PBMCs cultured with HCoV-229E spike peptides, taken before COVID-19 vaccination. The V gene is TRBV20-1, the J gene TRBJ1-1; D remains unclear. This clonotype originated in a human donor who received a COVID-19 vaccine. This CDR3 is CSATRGTEAFF. The CDR3 nucleotides are TGCAGTGCTACCCGAGGGACTGAAGCTTTCTTT.